This T cell receptor (beta chain) was captured in a study of T cell repertoires in cytomegalovirus infection. Overall study: Both CMV infection and a matching HLA type were indicated by public TCR beta signatures. Study-wide points: Summed frequency of public TCR beta families distinguished CMV carriers with the relevant HLA. HLA-C-restricted CMV-specific TCR beta clonotypes were dominant in the ex vivo response.

CDR3 length equals 13 residues. Trimming shortened V by 6 bases and J by 7 bases, and 15 bases separated the two germline ends. MiXCR, run by TCRdb on the reads, gives a single entry per CDR3 protein. The sample carries 35,000 to 55,000 distinct CDR3 sequences, roughly 20% recorded once. This clonotype was recorded many times. Its antigen remains unidentified. The chain has TRBV12-3 or TRBV12-4 and TRBJ2-5, with TRBD1 as a possible D gene (5 bases). Sequenced input: PBMCs, sequenced either directly or after in vitro stimulation (not recorded which). The sequence was collected from a human donor in good health (CMV status not recorded). Some clones in this sample may be carry-over from other donors' samples. CDR3 sequence reads: CASSPDSRMTQYF. The CDR3, as DNA: TGTGCCAGCAGCCCCGACAGCCGGATGACCCAGTACTTC.